These 29 T cell receptor beta chains were sequenced from one sample in a study of beta chain features in type 1 diabetes. Since all of the isolated RNA was reverse transcribed, expressed TCRB transcripts were what got sequenced. Measured with immunoSEQ multiplex PCR; TCRdb has only the in-frame clones, and not every one. This sample has 150,000 or so clones; roughly 9% occur once, and the top ten carry less than 3%. What was sequenced was central memory CD4+ T cells from blood. The receptors come from a woman younger than 35 in good health.

This clone was picked up a small number of times. The chain has TRBV29-1 and TRBJ2-7; 8 bases line up with TRBD1. With V trimmed by 7 bases and J by 6 bases, 5 bases remained unmatched. Looked up from germline, CDR1 is SQVTM and CDR2 is ANQGSEA. This CDR3 comprises 11 residues. The CDR3 sequence is CSGRTGSEQYF. The CDR3 nucleotides read TGCAGCGGGCGGACAGGGAGCGAGCAGTACTTC.

CDR3 amino acids: CATSRVGGSGQPQHF. The CDR3, as DNA: TGTGCCACCAGCAGAGTGGGGGGGTCGGGTCAGCCCCAGCATTTT. This chain connects TRBV15 to TRBJ1-5, with D tentatively TRBD1 (5 bases). V lost 1 base, J lost 6 bases, and 13 bases lay in between. Per germline, CDR1 LNHNV and CDR2 YYDKDF (reference sequence). This CDR3 is built from 15 residues.

The chain recombines TRBV30 with TRBJ2-2; tentatively, D is TRBD2 (6 bases). In germline, CDR1 is GTSNPN, CDR2 SVGIG (reference sequence). Trimming cost V 4 bases and J 0 bases, with 18 bases left between them. The CDR3 covers 17 residues. The CDR3 DNA sequence: TGTGCCTGGAAGGACTACGTCGACAGTTCGAACACCGGGGAGCTGTTTTTT. It encodes CAWKDYVDSSNTGELFF.

V gene TRBV7-2 combines with J gene TRBJ2-7; a weak D match, TRBD2 (5 bases). Germline values: CDR1 SGHTA, CDR2 FQGNSA. CDR3 length: 15 residues. Trimming removed 7 bases at V and 6 bases at J, with 22 bases between. The CDR3 nucleotides are TGTGCCAGCACCCTGGGCCCCGGGATGCCTACCGAGCAGTACTTC. Encoded protein: CASTLGPGMPTEQYF.

This clone has just a few counts. The chain couples TRBV7-2 to TRBJ2-7, with 8 positions matching TRBD1. Germline values: CDR1 SGHTA, CDR2 FQGNSA. The CDR3 runs to 14 residues. Germline trimming cut 4 bases from V and 3 bases from J; bases unmatched to any gene: 5. CDR3 sequence (DNA): TGTGCCAGCAGCTACCGGGACAGGCTCTACGAGCAGTACTTC. It yields the protein CASSYRDRLYEQYF.

This clone has only a few counts. This sequence may be a read error, since a much larger clone differs from it by one base. CDR3 nucleotides: TGTGCCAGCAGGTGGACAGGGAACACCGGGGAGCTGTTTTTT. Amino acid sequence: CASRWTGNTGELFF. The chain employs TRBV6-5 and TRBJ2-2; 7 bases line up with TRBD1. CDR1 MNHEY and CDR2 SVGAGI come from the germline V gene. Unmatched junction bases numbered 2, after V lost 6 bases and J lost 1 base. The CDR3 has 14 amino acids.

This clone was counted a few times. The rearrangement uses TRBV7-9 and TRBJ1-1; D is ambiguous. The CDR3 covers 12 residues. CDR1 is SEHNR and CDR2 is FQNEAQ in the germline V gene (reference sequence). V was cut by 2 bases and J by 8 bases, with 9 bases left in between. This chain's CDR3 is CASSLRGFEAFF. DNA of the CDR3: TGTGCCAGCAGCTTACGAGGTTTCGAAGCTTTCTTT.

This sequence joins TRBV29-1 and TRBJ1-1; D remains unclear. Looked up from germline, CDR1 is SQVTM and CDR2 is ANQGSEA. The CDR3 consists of 10 residues. Trimming took 4 bases from V and 6 from J, leaving 6 bases between them. CDR3 DNA: TGCAGCGTTGGCAGTCCTGAAGCTTTCTTT. This sequence encodes CSVGSPEAFF.

The chain employs TRBV2 and TRBJ1-5; 12 positions agree with TRBD1. This CDR3 has 14 amino acids. The V gene end was trimmed by 7 bases and the J gene end by 7 bases; junction bases not matched to a gene: 5. Germline-derived CDR1 and CDR2 are SNHLY and FYNNEI. The CDR3 loop reads CASTGTGGEQPQHF. CDR3 sequence (DNA): TGTGCCAGCACTGGGACAGGGGGCGAACAGCCCCAGCATTTT.

The CDR3 coding sequence is TGTGCCAGCAGTGAACGAGCGGGAGATAGATATACGCAGTATTTT. This codes for CASSERAGDRYTQYF. This chain connects TRBV2 to TRBJ2-3; 8 nucleotides match TRBD2. J gave up 7 bases and V 2 bases, and 8 bases lay outside the gene matches. Germline lookup yields CDR1 SNHLY and CDR2 FYNNEI. The CDR3 totals 15 residues. The variable domain in full, completed from reference TRBV2 and TRBJ2-3, reads EPEVTQTPSHQVTQMGQEVILRCVPISNHLYFYWYRQILGQKVEFLVSFYNNEISEKSEIFDDQFSVERPDGSNFTLKIRSTKLEDSAMYFCASSERAGDRYTQYFGPGTRLTVL.

The rearrangement links TRBV7-8 to TRBJ2-5, with 9 positions matching TRBD1. Trimming at V came to 6 bases and at J to 4 bases, leaving 6 bases not matched to a gene. The CDR3 consists of 14 residues. Germline values: CDR1 SGHVS, CDR2 FQNEAQ. The CDR3: CASSLTGGRETQYF. The CDR3 nucleotides are TGTGCCAGCAGTCTTACAGGGGGCAGAGAGACCCAGTACTTC.

This clone was seen a few times. This sequence joins TRBV9 and TRBJ2-5; no definite D call. Germline CDR1 is SGDLS and CDR2 is YYNGEE. CDR3 length: 15 residues. Deletions cut 1 base from V and 2 bases from J, with 12 bases between. The CDR3 protein is CASSVNPIEQETQYF. CDR3 sequence (DNA): TGTGCCAGCAGCGTAAATCCTATCGAGCAAGAGACCCAGTACTTC.

This clone was observed a handful of times. CDR3 nucleotides: TGTGCCAGCAGTAGACAGGGGCTCATGAACACTGAAGCTTTCTTT. This encodes CASSRQGLMNTEAFF. The chain links TRBV9 to TRBJ1-1; 8 nucleotides align to TRBD1. The CDR3 is 15 amino acids. Trimming at V came to 5 bases and at J to 0 bases, leaving 6 bases not matched to a gene. Germline V gene data show CDR1 as SGDLS and CDR2 as YYNGEE.

Many counts were recorded for this clone. This rearrangement joins TRBV2 to TRBJ2-1, with D perhaps matching TRBD2 (6 bases). Per germline, CDR1 SNHLY and CDR2 FYNNEI. This CDR3 has 13 amino acids. V lost 3 bases to trimming and J lost 7 bases, with 10 bases between them. CDR3 sequence reads: CASSDWTNNEQFF. In DNA, the CDR3 is TGTGCCAGCAGTGACTGGACTAATAATGAGCAGTTCTTC.

This clone appeared a few times. The chain recombines TRBV4-3 with TRBJ1-1; tentatively, D is TRBD1 (5 bases). Trimming pared 1 base from V and 1 base from J, leaving 10 bases between. The CDR3 covers 15 residues. From germline, CDR1 is LGHNA and CDR2 YSLEER. The CDR3 region is CASSQASGGNTEAFF. CDR3 DNA sequence: TGCGCCAGCAGCCAAGCCTCGGGGGGGAACACTGAAGCTTTCTTT.

V and J are TRBV5-1 and TRBJ2-1; 12 nucleotides match TRBD2. V lost 1 base to trimming and J lost 5 bases; unmatched junction nucleotides: 7. CDR1 is SGHRS, CDR2 YFSETQ, per germline. The CDR3 is 17 amino acids. In DNA form, the CDR3 reads TGCGCCAGCAGCTTGTCTAGCGGGGGGGTCAGCGACAATGAGCAGTTCTTC. This sequence encodes CASSLSSGGVSDNEQFF.

CDR3 in DNA: TGTGCCAGCAGCTGGGGACAGGGGCACAATCAGCCCCAGCATTTT. Protein sequence: CASSWGQGHNQPQHF. The chain carries TRBV7-9 and TRBJ1-5; the match to TRBD1 covers 10 bases. V was pared by 4 bases and J by 3 bases, with 3 bases of the junction left unmatched. The CDR3 sequence is 15 residues long. CDR1 is SEHNR and CDR2 is FQNEAQ in the germline V gene (reference sequence).

The J gene is TRBJ2-3, the V gene TRBV7-9, with TRBD1 matching over 8 bases. CDR3 length: 13 residues. V dropped 1 base and J dropped 8; count of bases not matched to a gene: 2. Per the germline V gene, CDR1 is SEHNR and CDR2 is FQNEAQ (reference sequence). The CDR3 protein is CASSLGTGGTQYF. The DNA for the CDR3 is TGTGCCAGCAGCTTAGGAACAGGGGGTACGCAGTATTTT.

This chain joins TRBV11-3 and TRBJ2-5; possibly TRBD2 for D (7 bases). The germline CDR1 and CDR2 sequences are SGHNT and YENEEA. CDR3 size: 12 residues. V lost 5 bases, J lost 6 bases, and 10 bases lay in between. CDR3 loop: CASSGGAKTQYF. The CDR3 nucleotides are TGTGCCAGCAGCGGGGGGGCTAAGACCCAGTACTTC.

This clone was picked up a small number of times. The chain links TRBV5-1 to TRBJ1-1; no firm D call. In germline, CDR1 is SGHRS, CDR2 YFSETQ. This CDR3 has 15 amino acids. With 0 bases removed from V and 2 bases from J, the gap between germline ends came to 11 bases. The CDR3 sequence is CASSLGNVFNTEAFF. CDR3 nucleotide sequence: TGCGCCAGCAGCTTGGGTAATGTGTTCAACACTGAAGCTTTCTTT.

This clone was seen a handful of times. The rearrangement links TRBV28 to TRBJ2-7, with a weak D call TRBD1 (6 bases). The germline CDR1 and CDR2 sequences are MDHEN and SYDVKM. Between the trimmed V and J ends, which lost 3 bases and 0 bases, there was a span of 18 bases. CDR3 length: 17 residues. Here the CDR3 reads CASSFPLRDTSSYEQYF. In nucleotides, the CDR3 is TGTGCCAGCAGTTTTCCTCTCCGGGACACGAGCTCCTACGAGCAGTACTTC.

V gene TRBV10-3 combines with J gene TRBJ2-7; 10 bases line up with TRBD2. The CDR3 covers 13 residues. V lost 6 bases, J lost 3 bases, and 2 bases stayed unmatched. Germline lookup yields CDR1 ENHRY and CDR2 SYGVKD. CDR3 DNA sequence: TGTGCCATCAGCAGCGGGAGGGACTACGAGCAGTACTTC. It translates to CAISSGRDYEQYF.

The table lists this clone with a few counts. The V and J genes are TRBV30 and TRBJ1-2; D gene uncertain. The CDR3 extends over 13 amino acids. Germline V CDR1 and CDR2: GTSNPN, SVGIG (reference sequence). The V gene lost 5 bases and the J gene lost 4 bases, with 14 bases spanning the gap. As DNA, the CDR3 is TGTGCCTGGGAAGGGCAGGACTTCTATGGCTACACCTTC. It encodes CAWEGQDFYGYTF.

V usage is TRBV7-2 and J usage is TRBJ1-1, with 7 bases that match TRBD1. This CDR3 is built from 14 residues. The germline gives CDR1 SGHTA, CDR2 FQGNSA. Unmatched junction bases numbered 10, after V lost 6 bases and J lost 6 bases. Here the CDR3 reads CASRSSTGAAEAFF. CDR3 sequence (DNA): TGTGCCAGCAGATCCTCTACAGGGGCGGCTGAAGCTTTCTTT.

The chain is built from TRBV30 and TRBJ2-7; no firm D call. V lost 2 bases, J lost 6 bases, and 11 bases lay in between. CDR1 GTSNPN and CDR2 SVGIG come from the germline V gene (reference sequence). CDR3 size: 12 residues. The CDR3 reads CAWSPPRGEQYF. As DNA, the CDR3 is TGTGCCTGGAGTCCCCCCCGCGGCGAGCAGTACTTC.

This clone was seen more than once but under ten times. The chain joins TRBV18 to TRBJ1-1; no firm D call. V was cut by 1 base and J by 4 bases, with 13 bases left in between. This CDR3 has 15 residues. Per germline, CDR1 KGHSH and CDR2 LQKENI. CDR3 nucleotide sequence: TGTGCCAGCTCACCACGAGAGGGTCGGGGCACTGAAGCTTTCTTT. Protein product: CASSPREGRGTEAFF. The whole variable domain, filled in from reference TRBV18 and TRBJ1-1, reads NAGVMQNPRHLVRRRGQEARLRCSPMKGHSHVYWYRQLPEEGLKFMVYLQKENIIDESGMPKERFSAEFPKEGPSILRIQQVVRGDSAAYFCASSPREGRGTEAFFGQGTRLTVV.

The rearrangement joins TRBV30 to TRBJ2-1; 8 bases fit TRBD2. Germline V gene lookup returns CDR1 GTSNPN and CDR2 SVGIG (reference sequence). After removal of 5 bases from V and 4 bases from J, the junction contained 1 base not matched to a gene. This CDR3 has 12 residues. CDR3 sequence: CAWGLAYNEQFF. The CDR3, as DNA: TGTGCCTGGGGACTAGCTTACAATGAGCAGTTCTTC.

This clone was seen a few times. The chain employs TRBV5-1 and TRBJ2-7, with D tentatively TRBD2 (6 bases). CDR1 is SGHRS, CDR2 YFSETQ, per germline. Trimming took 0 bases from V and 7 from J, leaving 14 bases between them. The CDR3 spans 14 residues. CDR3 DNA: TGCGCCAGCAGCTTGGATGAGGTGGAGGGTGAGCAGTACTTC. Its translation: CASSLDEVEGEQYF.

This clone was observed many times. CDR3 nucleotides: TGTGCCAGCAGCCCATTCATAGCTGATGGCTACACCTTC. This sequence encodes CASSPFIADGYTF. This chain connects TRBV9 to TRBJ1-2, with D hard to call. Germline values: CDR1 SGDLS, CDR2 YYNGEE. Between the trimmed V and J ends, which lost 4 bases and 6 bases, there was a span of 13 bases. The CDR3 covers 13 residues.